The 9 T cell receptor beta chains below were found in one sample sequenced in a study of response to subunit inactivated influenza vaccine. TCRdb ran MiXCR on the RT-PCR reads and lists one entry per CDR3 protein. The sample carries about half a million distinct CDR3 sequences, around 25% recorded once. The sequencing used CD4+ T cells sorted from PBMCs, collected roughly 5 days after vaccination. These receptors all come from a man aged 50 or older who received an inactivated influenza vaccine.

CDR3 nucleotide sequence: TGTGCCACCAGTGATTGGGGCAACGAGCAGTACTTC. Translation: CATSDWGNEQYF. This chain uses TRBV24-1 with TRBJ2-7; tentatively, D is TRBD1 (5 bases). The germline V gene has CDR1 KGHDR and CDR2 SFDVKD. Trimming stripped 2 bases from V and 5 bases from J, with 6 bases between. The CDR3 extends over 12 amino acids.

V gene TRBV15 combines with J gene TRBJ2-5; 13 bases map to TRBD2. After removal of 1 base from V and 3 bases from J, the junction contained 2 bases not matched to a gene. The CDR3 is 16 amino acids. The germline V gene encodes CDR1 LNHNV and CDR2 YYDKDF (reference sequence). The chain's CDR3 is CATSRGGTSGEETQYF. The CDR3 bases are TGTGCCACCAGCAGAGGCGGGACTAGCGGGGAAGAGACCCAGTACTTC. The entire variable domain, with the rest obtained from reference TRBV15 and TRBJ2-5, is as follows: DAMVIQNPRYQVTQFGKPVTLSCSQTLNHNVMYWYQQKSSQAPKLLFHYYDKDFNNEADTPDNFQSRRPNTSFCFLDIRSPGLGDTAMYLCATSRGGTSGEETQYFGPGTRLLVL.

The chain has TRBV20-1 and TRBJ1-2, with D uncertain. Trimming stripped 5 bases from V and 2 bases from J, with 15 bases between. The CDR3 has 14 residues. Germline V gene data show CDR1 as DFQATT and CDR2 as SNEGSKA (reference sequence). The CDR3 bases are TGCAGTGCTTCCGAAAACACCGCAAACTATGGCTACACCTTC. Translation: CSASENTANYGYTF.

CDR3 sequence: CASSSLAGGTYEQYF. CDR3 nucleotides: TGTGCCAGCAGCTCCCTAGCGGGGGGCACCTACGAGCAGTACTTC. The J gene is TRBJ2-7, the V gene TRBV7-8; 11 bases match TRBD2. Germline V gives CDR1 SGHVS, CDR2 FQNEAQ. V lost 4 bases to trimming and J lost 2 bases; unmatched junction nucleotides: 4. This CDR3 contains 15 residues.

This clonotype was seen once. The gene calls are TRBV25-1 and TRBJ1-2; D call uncertain. Trimming removed 3 bases from V and 4 bases from J, with 9 bases in between. CDR1 and CDR2 from the germline V gene are MGHDK and SYGVNS. This CDR3 has 13 amino acids. The CDR3 reads CASSDGTFYGYTF. CDR3 nucleotides: TGTGCCAGCAGTGACGGAACTTTCTATGGCTACACCTTC.

This clonotype has more than one count but fewer than ten. J is TRBJ1-6 and V is TRBV4-3, with D maybe TRBD1 (6 bases). The CDR3 covers 17 residues. CDR1 and CDR2 from the germline V gene are LGHNA and YSLEER. The ends were cut back, 0 bases at V and 8 bases at J, with 17 bases in the middle. The CDR3 sequence: CASSQDGGAFQDSPLHF. The CDR3 DNA is TGCGCCAGCAGCCAAGACGGGGGGGCATTTCAGGATTCACCCCTCCACTTT.

This chain uses TRBV15 with TRBJ2-1, with 8 bases aligning to TRBD2. Germline V CDR1 and CDR2: LNHNV, YYDKDF (reference sequence). The CDR3 totals 13 residues. The ends lost 6 bases at V and 8 bases at J; junction bases unmatched: 6. The CDR3 bases are TGTGCCACCAGGGTTAGCGGGAACTATGAGCAGTTCTTC. Translating gives CATRVSGNYEQFF.

In nucleotides, the CDR3 is TGCAGTGCTAGAGCCCGGACTAGCGGAAACTACAATGAGCAGTTCTTC. This sequence encodes CSARARTSGNYNEQFF. V usage is TRBV20-1 and J usage is TRBJ2-1; 10 positions match TRBD2. This CDR3 spans 16 amino acids. V lost 1 base to trimming and J lost 3 bases; unmatched junction nucleotides: 6. The germline CDR1 and CDR2 sequences are DFQATT and SNEGSKA (reference sequence).

This clonotype was seen a handful of times. V and J are TRBV6-1 and TRBJ2-7; 8 bases agree with TRBD2. Looked up from germline, CDR1 is MNHNS and CDR2 is SASEGT. With 5 bases clipped from V and 2 bases from J, the junction kept 5 bases outside the gene matches. The CDR3 is made up of 14 amino acids. The CDR3 sequence is CASSPPGGTYEQYF. The CDR3 nucleotides read TGTGCCAGCAGTCCGCCGGGGGGGACCTACGAGCAGTACTTC.